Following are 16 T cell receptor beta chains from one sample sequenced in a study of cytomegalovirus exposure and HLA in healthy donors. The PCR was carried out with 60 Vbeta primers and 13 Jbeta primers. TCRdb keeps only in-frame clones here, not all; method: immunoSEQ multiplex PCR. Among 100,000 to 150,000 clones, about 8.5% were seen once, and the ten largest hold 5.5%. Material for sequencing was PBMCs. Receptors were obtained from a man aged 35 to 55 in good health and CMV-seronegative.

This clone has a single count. The CDR3 here is CASSSFLASSTDTQYF. The CDR3 DNA sequence: TGTGCCAGCAGTTCCTTCCTAGCGTCTAGCACAGATACGCAGTATTTT. V is TRBV6-6 and J is TRBJ2-3, with D possibly being TRBD2 (6 bases). Germline CDR1 MNHNY, CDR2 SVGAGI (reference sequence). Trimming removed 4 bases from V and 0 bases from J, with 14 bases in between. This CDR3 comprises 16 residues.

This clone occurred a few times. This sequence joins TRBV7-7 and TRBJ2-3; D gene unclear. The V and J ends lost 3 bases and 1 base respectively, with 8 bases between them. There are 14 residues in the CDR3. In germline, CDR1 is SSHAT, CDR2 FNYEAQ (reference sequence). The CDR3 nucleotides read TGTGCCAGCAGCTTGACTTCCCGCACAGATACGCAGTATTTT. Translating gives CASSLTSRTDTQYF.

The CDR3 DNA reads TGTGCCAGCAGGGGGACAGGGGTCGGAAACACCATATATTTT. Translated, it gives CASRGTGVGNTIYF. The rearrangement joins TRBV2 to TRBJ1-3; 10 bases match TRBD1. Germline loops: CDR1 SNHLY, CDR2 FYNNEI. With 6 bases clipped from V and 4 bases from J, the junction kept 3 bases outside the gene matches. The CDR3 has 14 amino acids.

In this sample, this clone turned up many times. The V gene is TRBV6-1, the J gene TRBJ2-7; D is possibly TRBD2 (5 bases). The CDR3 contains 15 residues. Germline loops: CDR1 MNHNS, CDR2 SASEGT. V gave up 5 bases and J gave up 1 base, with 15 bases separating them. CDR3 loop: CASSPLYLASYEQYF. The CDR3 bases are TGTGCCAGCAGTCCCCTTTACCTAGCTTCCTACGAGCAGTACTTC.

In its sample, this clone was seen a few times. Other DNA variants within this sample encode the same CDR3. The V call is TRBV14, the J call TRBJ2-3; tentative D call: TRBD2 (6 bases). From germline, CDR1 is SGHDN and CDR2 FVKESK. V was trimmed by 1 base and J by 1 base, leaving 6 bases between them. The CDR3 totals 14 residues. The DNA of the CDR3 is TGTGCCAGCAGCCAAGCGGGGGGCACAGATACGCAGTATTTT. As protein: CASSQAGGTDTQYF.

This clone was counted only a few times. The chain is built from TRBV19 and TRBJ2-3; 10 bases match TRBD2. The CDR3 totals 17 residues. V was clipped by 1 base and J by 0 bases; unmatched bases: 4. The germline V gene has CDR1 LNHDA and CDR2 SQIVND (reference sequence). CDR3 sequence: CASSIGSGGTSTDTQYF. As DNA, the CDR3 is TGTGCCAGTAGTATAGGTAGCGGGGGGACTAGCACAGATACGCAGTATTTT.

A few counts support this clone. The CDR3 region is CASSEVPGNQETQYF. The CDR3 DNA sequence: TGTGCCAGCAGTGAGGTGCCAGGAAACCAAGAGACCCAGTACTTC. The J gene is TRBJ2-5, the V gene TRBV6-1; no reliable D call. The germline V and J ends were trimmed by 3 bases and 0 bases, with 11 bases remaining between them. The CDR3 extends over 15 amino acids. Germline-derived CDR1 and CDR2 are MNHNS and SASEGT.

CDR3 in amino acids: CATSAGTGNEQFF. CDR3 DNA sequence: TGTGCCACCTCGGCCGGGACAGGTAATGAGCAGTTCTTC. The chain is built from TRBV10-3 and TRBJ2-1, with TRBD1 identical over 8 bases. Germline CDR1 is ENHRY and CDR2 is SYGVKD. The V and J ends lost 10 bases and 7 bases, in that order; junction bases with no gene match: 9. This CDR3 spans 13 amino acids.

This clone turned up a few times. In nucleotides, the CDR3 is TGTGCCAGCAACCTCGAGGGAGAAAATCAGCCCCAGCATTTT. It encodes CASNLEGENQPQHF. This chain links TRBV6-6 with TRBJ1-5; D gene unclear. The ends were cut back, 7 bases at V and 4 bases at J, with 14 bases in the middle. Germline lookup yields CDR1 MNHNY and CDR2 SVGAGI (reference sequence). CDR3 length: 14 amino acids.

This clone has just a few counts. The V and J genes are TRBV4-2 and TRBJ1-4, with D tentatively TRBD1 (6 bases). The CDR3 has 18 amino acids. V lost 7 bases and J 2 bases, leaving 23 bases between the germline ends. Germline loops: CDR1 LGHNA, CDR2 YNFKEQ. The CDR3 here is CASTPDRSYHGTNEKLFF. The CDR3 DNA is TGTGCCAGCACCCCCGACAGGTCGTATCACGGCACTAATGAAAAACTGTTTTTT.

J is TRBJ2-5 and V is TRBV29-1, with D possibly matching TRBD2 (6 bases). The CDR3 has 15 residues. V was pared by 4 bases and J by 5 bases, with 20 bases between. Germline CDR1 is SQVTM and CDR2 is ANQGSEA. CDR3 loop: CSVVPRGFAGETQYF. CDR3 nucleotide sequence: TGCAGCGTTGTGCCTCGGGGATTCGCGGGGGAGACCCAGTACTTC.

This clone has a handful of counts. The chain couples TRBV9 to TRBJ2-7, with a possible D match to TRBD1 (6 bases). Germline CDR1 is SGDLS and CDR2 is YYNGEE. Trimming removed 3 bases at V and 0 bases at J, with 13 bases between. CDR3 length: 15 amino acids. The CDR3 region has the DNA TGTGCCAGCAGCGAATACGGGGACACCTCCTACGAGCAGTACTTC. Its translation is CASSEYGDTSYEQYF. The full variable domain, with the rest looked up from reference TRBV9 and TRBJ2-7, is DSGVTQTPKHLITATGQRVTLRCSPRSGDLSVYWYQQSLDQGLQFLIQYYNGEERAKGNILERFSAQQFPDLHSELNLSSLELGDSALYFCASSEYGDTSYEQYFGPGTRLTVT.

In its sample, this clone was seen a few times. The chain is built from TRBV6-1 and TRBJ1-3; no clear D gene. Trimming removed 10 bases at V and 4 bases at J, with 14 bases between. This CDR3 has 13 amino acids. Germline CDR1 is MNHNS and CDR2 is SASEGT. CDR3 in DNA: TGTGCCACCGCGACGGAGATCGGAAACACCATATATTTT. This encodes CATATEIGNTIYF.

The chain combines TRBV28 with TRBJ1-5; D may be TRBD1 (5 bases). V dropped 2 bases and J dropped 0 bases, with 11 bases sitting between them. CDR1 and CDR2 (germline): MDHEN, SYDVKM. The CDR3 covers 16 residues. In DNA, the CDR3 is TGTGCCAGCAGTTTAAGACAGACCTATAGCAATCAGCCCCAGCATTTT. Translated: CASSLRQTYSNQPQHF. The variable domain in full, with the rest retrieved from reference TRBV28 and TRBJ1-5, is DVKVTQSSRYLVKRTGEKVFLECVQDMDHENMFWYRQDPGLGLRLIYFSYDVKMKEKGDIPEGYSVSREKKERFSLILESASTNQTSMYLCASSLRQTYSNQPQHFGDGTRLSIL.

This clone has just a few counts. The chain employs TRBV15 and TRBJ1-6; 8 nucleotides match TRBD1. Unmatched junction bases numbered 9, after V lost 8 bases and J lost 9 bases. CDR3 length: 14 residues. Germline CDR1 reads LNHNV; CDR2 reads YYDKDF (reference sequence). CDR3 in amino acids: CATGSGQGGSPLHF. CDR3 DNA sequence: TGTGCCACCGGATCCGGACAGGGAGGTTCACCCCTCCACTTT.

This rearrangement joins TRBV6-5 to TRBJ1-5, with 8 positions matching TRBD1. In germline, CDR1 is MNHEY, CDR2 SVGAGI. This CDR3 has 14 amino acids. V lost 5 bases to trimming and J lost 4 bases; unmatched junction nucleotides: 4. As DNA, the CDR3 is TGTGCCAGCAGTGTCGACAGGGGAAATCAGCCCCAGCATTTT. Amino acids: CASSVDRGNQPQHF.